The rows below give T cell receptor beta chains drawn from one sample of a study of vaccination and CD4 T cells after COVID-19. Which antigens these TCRs recognize remains unknown. MiXCR was run by TCRdb on the PCR reads, yielding one entry per CDR3 protein. The sample lists over 15,000 distinct CDR3 sequences, approximately 80% occurring once. The sequences come from CD4+ T cells from blood, cultured in vitro, collected after SARS-CoV-2 vaccination. The receptor source for this set is a human donor who received a COVID-19 vaccine. Each CDR3 is given with its conserved first and last residue. A D gene is named only where the DNA matches it firmly. Only some rows state a clone size, as once, few, many or a class for expanded clones.

>TRBV6-1|11|TRBJ1-2|.|.
CASKQGNGYTF
TGTGCCAGTAAACAGGGTAATGGCTACACCTTC
>TRBV30|15|TRBJ1-1|TRBD1|.
CAWSAWTGGTSEAFF
TGTGCCTGGAGTGCCTGGACAGGGGGCACTAGTGAAGCTTTCTTT
>TRBV7-2|15|TRBJ2-5|TRBD2|.
CASSPMSGGTETQYF
TGTGCCAGCAGCCCCATGTCCGGGGGGACCGAGACCCAGTACTTC
>TRBV5-5|16|TRBJ1-6|TRBD1|once
CASSRQTGERNSPLHF
TGTGCCAGCAGTCGACAGACAGGGGAGCGCAATTCACCCCTCCACTTT
>TRBV6-5|15|TRBJ1-5|.|.
CASSYSIGANQPQHF
TGTGCCAGCAGTTACTCGATAGGTGCCAATCAGCCCCAGCATTTT
>TRBV7-2|14|TRBJ2-5|.|.
CASSLAARLETQYF
TGCGCCAGCAGCTTAGCGGCTAGGCTAGAGACCCAGTACTTC
>TRBV2|12|TRBJ2-5|.|.
CASHNLQETQYF
TGTGCCAGCCACAACTTACAAGAGACCCAGTACTTC
>TRBV20-1|15|TRBJ1-5|.|.
CSARVWGEGYQPQHF
TGCAGTGCTAGAGTGTGGGGGGAGGGGTATCAGCCCCAGCATTTT
>TRBV19|16|TRBJ1-5|.|once
CASSRGTGTGNQPQHF
TGTGCCAGTAGTCGGGGTACAGGGACGGGTAATCAGCCCCAGCATTTT
>TRBV29-1|12|TRBJ1-1|.|.
CSQGPGVTEAFF
TGCAGCCAAGGCCCTGGGGTTACTGAAGCTTTCTTT
>TRBV9|13|TRBJ2-3|.|.
CASSVDSTDTQYF
TGTGCCAGCAGCGTGGACAGTACAGATACGCAGTATTTT
>TRBV15|15|TRBJ2-5|.|.
CATSRDVWSQETQYF
TGTGCCACCAGCAGAGATGTTTGGTCTCAAGAGACCCAGTACTTC
>TRBV5-1|14|TRBJ2-3|.|.
CASRSGPSTDTQYF
TGCGCCAGCAGGTCGGGCCCTAGCACAGATACGCAGTATTTT
>TRBV20-1|15|TRBJ1-5|.|.
CSAPEQTYSNQPQHF
TGCAGTGCCCCGGAACAGACGTATAGCAATCAGCCCCAGCATTTT
>TRBV7-9|14|TRBJ1-2|.|.
CASSLVVVDYGYTF
TGTGCCAGCAGCTTAGTTGTGGTAGACTATGGCTACACCTTC
>TRBV15|16|TRBJ1-6|TRBD1|.
CATSRRAGTGVGPLHF
TGTGCCACCAGCAGGCGAGCGGGGACAGGGGTAGGGCCCCTCCACTTT
>TRBV2|15|TRBJ2-7|.|.
CASSESRGVPYEQYF
TGTGCCAGCAGTGAATCCAGGGGGGTCCCCTACGAGCAGTACTTC
>TRBV12-3/TRBV12-4|17|TRBJ2-7|TRBD2|medium-sized
CASSRNWGGEGPYEQYF
TGTGCCAGCAGCCGTAATTGGGGGGGGGAAGGTCCCTACGAGCAGTACTTC
>TRBV15|14|TRBJ1-4|.|.
CATSRDRVGEKLFF
TGTGCCACCAGCAGAGACAGGGTTGGTGAAAAACTGTTTTTT
>TRBV12-3/TRBV12-4|14|TRBJ1-2|.|.
CASSRGSANYGYTF
TGTGCCAGCAGTAGGGGCTCGGCTAACTATGGCTACACCTTC
>TRBV20-1|15|TRBJ2-4|TRBD2|.
CSARGGLARRSIQYF
TGCAGTGCTAGAGGGGGACTAGCAAGGAGAAGCATTCAGTACTTC
>TRBV5-8|15|TRBJ2-5|TRBD1|.
CASSSGTGTQETQYF
TGTGCCAGCAGCTCCGGGACAGGAACTCAAGAGACCCAGTACTTC
>TRBV20-1|15|TRBJ2-7|TRBD1|few
CSARELGQGTYEQYF
TGCAGTGCTAGAGAACTTGGACAGGGGACCTACGAGCAGTACTTC
>TRBV20-1|16|TRBJ2-3|.|few
CSASLPQQRSTDTQYF
TGCAGTGCTAGTCTCCCTCAGCAGCGTAGCACAGATACGCAGTATTTT
>TRBV20-1|11|TRBJ1-2|.|.
CSAADNYGYTF
TGCAGTGCCGCCGATAACTATGGCTACACCTTC
>TRBV6-1|17|TRBJ1-2|.|few
CASSGYRDILAAYGYTF
TGTGCCAGCAGTGGTTACCGGGACATCCTCGCCGCCTATGGCTACACCTTC
>TRBV12-3/TRBV12-4|14|TRBJ2-3|TRBD2|.
CASSLGGATDTQYF
TGTGCCAGCAGTCTCGGGGGGGCCACAGATACGCAGTATTTT
>TRBV20-1|15|TRBJ2-5|.|few
CSASTILGRQETQYF
TGCAGTGCTAGTACAATCCTGGGCAGACAAGAGACCCAGTACTTC
>TRBV27|15|TRBJ1-2|TRBD1|.
CASSPTGQEYYGYTF
TGTGCCAGCAGCCCCACGGGACAGGAATACTATGGCTACACCTTC
>TRBV30|15|TRBJ1-1|.|.
CAWSVFGGVNTEAFF
TGTGCCTGGAGTGTGTTCGGGGGGGTGAACACTGAAGCTTTCTTT
>TRBV24-1|15|TRBJ2-7|.|.
CATSSLGSVHNEQYF
TGTGCCACCAGTTCCCTTGGGTCGGTCCACAACGAGCAGTACTTC
>TRBV3-1|16|TRBJ2-3|TRBD1|few
CASSQDRGISTDTQYF
TGTGCCAGCAGCCAGGACAGGGGGATTAGCACAGATACGCAGTATTTT
>TRBV6-5|14|TRBJ1-1|TRBD1|.
CASSSRGPGTEAFF
TGTGCCAGCAGTTCTAGGGGGCCTGGCACTGAAGCTTTCTTT
>TRBV7-9|16|TRBJ2-7|.|.
CASSLARGSGSYEQYF
TGTGCCAGCAGCTTAGCGAGGGGTAGCGGCTCCTACGAGCAGTACTTC
>TRBV20-1|14|TRBJ1-1|.|.
CSASRAGLNTEAFF
TGCAGTGCTAGTCGGGCAGGGTTGAACACTGAAGCTTTCTTT
>TRBV18|14|TRBJ1-2|.|.
CASSLGTQNYGYTF
TGTGCCAGCTCACTCGGGACGCAGAACTATGGCTACACCTTC
>TRBV6-1|14|TRBJ2-3|TRBD1|.
CASTRTGLTNTQYF
TGTGCCAGCACGAGGACAGGGTTGACAAATACGCAGTATTTT
>TRBV2|9|TRBJ2-3|.|.
CASTDTQYF
TGTGCCAGCACAGATACGCAGTATTTT
>TRBV19|17|TRBJ1-6|.|.
CASSIVLGDKNNSPLHF
TGTGCCAGTAGTATAGTGCTGGGGGACAAAAATAATTCACCCCTCCACTTT
>TRBV5-1|16|TRBJ2-2|TRBD2|large
CASSLELAGGSGELFF
TGCGCCAGCAGCTTGGAACTAGCGGGGGGTTCCGGGGAGCTGTTTTTT
>TRBV7-9|16|TRBJ2-1|.|.
CASSLTAQGPYNEQFF
TGCGCCAGCAGCTTGACGGCACAGGGCCCCTACAATGAGCAGTTCTTC
>TRBV30|14|TRBJ1-5|.|once
CAWSEGLSNQPQHF
TGTGCCTGGAGTGAGGGGCTTAGCAATCAGCCCCAGCATTTT
>TRBV20-1|13|TRBJ1-2|.|.
CSAREGGAYGYTF
TGCAGTGCTAGAGAGGGGGGGGCTTATGGCTACACCTTC
>TRBV7-3|13|TRBJ2-3|.|.
CASSQHTTDTQYF
TGTGCCAGCAGCCAACACACCACAGATACGCAGTATTTT
>TRBV20-1|12|TRBJ1-6|.|.
CSARNGNSPLHF
TGCAGTGCTAGAAATGGTAATTCACCCCTCCACTTT
>TRBV20-1|14|TRBJ1-2|.|.
CSARGNRDPYGYTF
TGCAGTGCTAGGGGAAACAGGGATCCCTATGGCTACACCTTC
>TRBV12-3/TRBV12-4|16|TRBJ1-2|TRBD1|.
CASSSGPTGQGYGYTF
TGTGCCAGCAGTTCTGGCCCCACGGGACAGGGTTATGGCTACACCTTC
>TRBV30|16|TRBJ2-5|.|.
CAWTGGPGSYGETQYF
TGTGCCTGGACTGGGGGTCCGGGGTCTTACGGAGAGACCCAGTACTTC
>TRBV4-1|15|TRBJ2-1|.|.
CASSHPPGLRNEQFF
TGCGCCAGCAGCCACCCCCCAGGGCTGAGGAATGAGCAGTTCTTC
>TRBV7-8|15|TRBJ1-3|.|.
CASSPDTPTGNTIYF
TGTGCCAGCAGCCCGGACACACCTACTGGAAACACCATATATTTT
>TRBV30|13|TRBJ1-5|.|.
CAWSSGNGQPQHF
TGTGCCTGGTCTTCAGGGAACGGTCAGCCCCAGCATTTT
>TRBV24-1|13|TRBJ1-4|.|few
CATSDGFNEKLFF
TGTGCCACCAGTGATGGCTTCAATGAAAAACTGTTTTTT
>TRBV6-4|14|TRBJ1-2|.|.
CASSGKAYNYGYTF
TGTGCCAGCAGTGGGAAGGCTTATAACTATGGCTACACCTTC
>TRBV2|14|TRBJ2-3|TRBD2|.
CASRLSGGADTQYF
TGTGCCAGCAGACTGAGCGGGGGGGCAGATACGCAGTATTTT
>TRBV7-6|14|TRBJ2-2|.|.
CASSFGQNTGELFF
TGTGCCAGCAGCTTCGGACAGAACACCGGGGAGCTGTTTTTT
>TRBV20-1|13|TRBJ1-5|.|medium-sized
CSARITANQPQHF
TGCAGTGCTAGAATTACAGCCAATCAGCCCCAGCATTTT
>TRBV20-1|18|TRBJ1-5|.|.
CSARDHTTGTDFNQPQHF
TGCAGTGCTAGGGACCACACCACCGGGACGGACTTCAATCAGCCCCAGCATTTT